This TCR beta chain was observed in a study of tumor-infiltrating lymphocytes in glioblastoma multiforme. TCR beta libraries were built from RNA through three nested multiplex PCR rounds using modified ARM-PCR. A C-beta primer primed TCRB cDNA from 0.45 to 0.5 ug RNA. These TCRB libraries lack any described unique molecular identifiers. TCRdb used MiXCR to reprocess the multiplex PCR reads, holding one entry per CDR3 protein. The sample contains about 15,000 distinct CDR3 sequences, roughly 70% of which appear only once. The CDR3 spans 15 residues. Germline-derived CDR1 and CDR2 are SNHLY and FYNNEI. Points on this clonotype: Antigen unknown. This could be a read error, since a much larger clone is one nucleotide away.

The study, taken as a whole, reports: Unequal TCR RNA per T cell might skew measured clone sizes. Only one glioblastoma patient had TCR and mutation analysis.

The chain uses TRBV2 and TRBJ2-2, with D possibly TRBD2 on 5 matching bases. The TCR sequence derives from a male donor with glioblastoma. The material sequenced was brain tumor tissue. The CDR3 here is CVSSVRKGYTGELLF. DNA for the CDR3: TGTGTCAGCAGTGTTAGGAAAGGATACACCGGGGAGCTGCTTTTT.